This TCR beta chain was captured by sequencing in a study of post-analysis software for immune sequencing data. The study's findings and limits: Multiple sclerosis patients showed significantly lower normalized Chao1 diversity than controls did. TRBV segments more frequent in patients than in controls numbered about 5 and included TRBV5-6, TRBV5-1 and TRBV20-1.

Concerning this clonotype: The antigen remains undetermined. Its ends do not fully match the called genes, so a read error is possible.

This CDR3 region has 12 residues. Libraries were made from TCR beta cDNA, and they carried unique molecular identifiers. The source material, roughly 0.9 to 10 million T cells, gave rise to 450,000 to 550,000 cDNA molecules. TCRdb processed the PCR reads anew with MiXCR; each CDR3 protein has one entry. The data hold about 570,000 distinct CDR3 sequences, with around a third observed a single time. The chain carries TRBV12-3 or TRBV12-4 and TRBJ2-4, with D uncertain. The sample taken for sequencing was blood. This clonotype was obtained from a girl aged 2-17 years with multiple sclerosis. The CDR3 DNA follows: TGCGCCAGCAGTCCACTCCAAGAGACCCGGTACTTC. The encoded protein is CASSPLQETRYF.